Listed here are 30 T cell receptor beta chains from one sample, sequenced in a study of cytomegalovirus exposure and HLA in healthy donors. The study ran its PCR with 60 Vbeta and 13 Jbeta primers. Assay used: immunoSEQ multiplex PCR; TCRdb lists only in-frame clones, some missing. The sample has 100,000 to 120,000 clones, 75% to 90% seen once. Sequenced input: PBMCs. Every receptor here comes from a man aged 35 to 55 in good health and CMV-seronegative.

The J gene is TRBJ2-7, the V gene TRBV5-4, with 9 bases aligning to TRBD1. CDR3 length equals 15 residues. With V trimmed by 4 bases and J by 4 bases, 9 bases remained unmatched. Germline V CDR1 and CDR2: SGHNT, YYREEE (reference sequence). In DNA form, the CDR3 reads TGTGCCAGCAGCCGGGACAGGGTTACTATTTACGAGCAGTACTTC. It encodes CASSRDRVTIYEQYF.

The chain uses TRBV29-1 and TRBJ1-1, with D hard to call. The CDR3 has 12 amino acids. Germline values: CDR1 SQVTM, CDR2 ANQGSEA. V lost 1 base and J lost 4, with 7 bases in between. The CDR3 sequence: CSVEVLATEAFF. The DNA of the CDR3 is TGCAGCGTTGAAGTTTTAGCCACTGAAGCTTTCTTT.

The chain has TRBV5-4 and TRBJ2-1, with a possible D match to TRBD2 (6 bases). Germline assignment: CDR1 SGHNT and CDR2 YYREEE (reference sequence). The CDR3 has 14 amino acids. The V gene lost 1 base and the J gene lost 8 bases, with 13 bases spanning the gap. The CDR3 bases are TGTGCCAGCAGCTTGAAACTAGCAATCGATGAGCAGTTCTTC. This encodes CASSLKLAIDEQFF.

This clone was counted only a few times. This sequence joins TRBV30 and TRBJ1-2, with 7 nucleotides matching TRBD1. The CDR3 runs to 15 residues. Trimming cost V 4 bases and J 0 bases; bases outside gene matches: 8. The germline V gene has CDR1 GTSNPN and CDR2 SVGIG (reference sequence). The chain's CDR3 is CAWNSPDRANYGYTF. For the CDR3, the DNA is TGTGCCTGGAACTCACCCGACAGGGCTAACTATGGCTACACCTTC.

V gene TRBV19 combines with J gene TRBJ1-4; the D is unclear. Trimming took 3 bases from V and 5 from J, leaving 13 bases between them. From germline, CDR1 is LNHDA and CDR2 SQIVND (reference sequence). The CDR3 extends over 15 amino acids. The CDR3: CASSIFTGRNEKLFF. The CDR3 bases are TGTGCCAGTAGTATTTTTACGGGGAGAAATGAAAAACTGTTTTTT.

The rearrangement uses TRBV7-8 and TRBJ1-5; D uncertain. The germline gives CDR1 SGHVS, CDR2 FQNEAQ. Trimming left V 7 bases short and J 5 bases short, with 12 bases between. The length of the CDR3 is 13 residues. CDR3 nucleotide sequence: TGTGCCAGCACCCTCTATCTGGATCAGCCCCAGCATTTT. Protein: CASTLYLDQPQHF.

The genes are TRBV2 and TRBJ1-5, with D possibly being TRBD1 (5 bases). The CDR3 spans 14 residues. Deletions cut 8 bases from V and 3 bases from J, with 14 bases between. CDR1 and CDR2 (germline): SNHLY, FYNNEI. The chain's CDR3 is CASASQVNNQPQHF. The CDR3 DNA follows: TGTGCCAGCGCGTCACAGGTGAACAATCAGCCCCAGCATTTT.

The gene calls are TRBV7-2 and TRBJ1-5, with a possible D match to TRBD1 (6 bases). Trimming removed 1 base from V and 7 bases from J, with 11 bases in between. Looked up from germline, CDR1 is SGHTA and CDR2 is FQGNSA. The CDR3 runs to 14 residues. Here the CDR3 reads CASSLVGQGQPQHF. The DNA of the CDR3 is TGTGCCAGCAGCTTAGTGGGCCAGGGGCAGCCCCAGCATTTT.

The chain couples TRBV6-5 to TRBJ2-2; 7 bases map to TRBD1. The CDR3 has 14 residues. Germline CDR1 and CDR2: MNHEY and SVGAGI. With V trimmed by 5 bases and J by 4 bases, 4 bases remained unmatched. CDR3 protein: CASSLTGLTGELFF. In DNA form, the CDR3 reads TGTGCCAGCAGTCTGACAGGGCTCACCGGGGAGCTGTTTTTT.

This clone was recorded once. The V gene is TRBV27, the J gene TRBJ1-5; D is unresolved. Germline assignment: CDR1 MNHEY and CDR2 SMNVEV (reference sequence). CDR3 length equals 14 residues. V was cut by 6 bases and J by 1 base, with 10 bases left in between. This chain's CDR3 is CASRPGGSNQPQHF. The DNA of the CDR3 is TGTGCCAGCAGACCGGGCGGGAGCAATCAGCCCCAGCATTTT.

CDR3 loop: CASLQAGGSNEQFF. DNA for the CDR3: TGTGCCAGCCTACAGGCGGGGGGATCAAATGAGCAGTTCTTC. The chain has TRBV6-6 and TRBJ2-1; 8 bases agree with TRBD2. Losses at the gene ends were 8 bases for V and 7 bases for J; bases not matched to a gene: 10. Germline V gene sequence: CDR1 MNHNY, CDR2 SVGAGI (reference sequence). This CDR3 has 14 residues.

The rearrangement joins TRBV19 to TRBJ2-5; 8 bases agree with TRBD2. CDR1 is LNHDA, CDR2 SQIVND, per germline (reference sequence). J lost 4 bases, V lost 6 bases, and 7 bases had no gene match. The CDR3 sequence is 14 residues long. CDR3 sequence reads: CASRSSGRGETQYF. The CDR3 nucleotides read TGTGCCAGTAGATCTAGCGGGCGGGGAGAGACCCAGTACTTC. The complete variable domain, with remaining parts taken from reference TRBV19 and TRBJ2-5, reads DGGITQSPKYLFRKEGQNVTLSCEQNLNHDAMYWYRQDPGQGLRLIYYSQIVNDFQKGDIAEGYSVSREKKESFPLTVTSAQKNPTAFYLCASRSSGRGETQYFGPGTRLLVL.

This chain joins TRBV6-6 and TRBJ1-2, with TRBD1 matching over 8 bases. With 2 bases clipped from V and 6 bases from J, the junction kept 5 bases outside the gene matches. The CDR3 covers 14 residues. Germline lookup yields CDR1 MNHNY and CDR2 SVGAGI (reference sequence). CDR3: CASSYGQGADGYTF. CDR3 coding DNA: TGTGCCAGCAGTTACGGGCAGGGGGCTGATGGCTACACCTTC.

This chain links TRBV4-2 with TRBJ2-7; D gene uncertain. The germline V gene encodes CDR1 LGHNA and CDR2 YNFKEQ. V was cut by 0 bases and J by 2 bases, with 14 bases left in between. The length of the CDR3 is 16 residues. CDR3 DNA: TGTGCCAGCAGCCAAGAGGGCAGCCCTCAAACCTACGAGCAGTACTTC. Protein product: CASSQEGSPQTYEQYF.

There are a few counts of this clone. The chain employs TRBV6-5 and TRBJ2-3; D gene uncertain. Looked up from germline, CDR1 is MNHEY and CDR2 is SVGAGI. V lost 6 bases to trimming and J lost 6 bases, with 13 bases between them. This CDR3 is 13 amino acids long. The CDR3 reads CASRGRPRDTQYF. The CDR3 DNA is TGTGCCAGCAGGGGCAGGCCCAGGGATACGCAGTATTTT.

This clone was seen a single time. The chain employs TRBV5-5 and TRBJ1-2; tentatively, D is TRBD1 (5 bases). V lost 0 bases and J lost 4, with 16 bases in between. This CDR3 is built from 16 residues. Looked up from germline, CDR1 is SGHKS and CDR2 is YYEKEE (reference sequence). CDR3 region: CASSLGSGGGPYGYTF. The CDR3 DNA reads TGTGCCAGCAGCTTGGGGTCCGGCGGGGGACCCTATGGCTACACCTTC.

V gene TRBV9 combines with J gene TRBJ1-1; tentative D call: TRBD1 (5 bases). Germline-derived CDR1 and CDR2 are SGDLS and YYNGEE. The CDR3 consists of 16 residues. Trimming cost V 2 bases and J 1 base, with 15 bases left between them. In nucleotides, the CDR3 is TGTGCCAGCAGCGTTTCTGTGCAGGGAGGGAACACTGAAGCTTTCTTT. Translating it yields CASSVSVQGGNTEAFF. Using reference TRBV9 and TRBJ1-1 for the parts outside the CDR3, the full variable domain is DSGVTQTPKHLITATGQRVTLRCSPRSGDLSVYWYQQSLDQGLQFLIQYYNGEERAKGNILERFSAQQFPDLHSELNLSSLELGDSALYFCASSVSVQGGNTEAFFGQGTRLTVV.

The chain is built from TRBV5-8 and TRBJ1-1, with D perhaps TRBD1 (5 bases). Germline V gene sequence: CDR1 SGHTS, CDR2 YDEGEE. Trimming stripped 5 bases from V and 4 bases from J, with 18 bases between. The CDR3 runs to 15 residues. CDR3: CASSRILRGSTEAFF. Here the CDR3 DNA reads TGTGCCAGCAGTAGAATCTTAAGGGGAAGCACTGAAGCTTTCTTT.

This chain links TRBV2 with TRBJ1-6; 9 positions match TRBD1. V was pared by 7 bases and J by 3 bases, with 7 bases of the junction left unmatched. Looked up from germline, CDR1 is SNHLY and CDR2 is FYNNEI. The CDR3 is 16 residues long. In nucleotides, the CDR3 is TGTGCCAGCACCCGGACAGGGGAACTCTATAATTCACCCCTCCACTTT. Its protein product is CASTRTGELYNSPLHF.

The V and J genes are TRBV27 and TRBJ2-3, with 7 bases lining up with TRBD2. The junction had 6 bases not matched to a gene; V was cut back by 5 bases and J by 1 base. Germline V lookup: CDR1 MNHEY, CDR2 SMNVEV (reference sequence). The CDR3 is 15 residues long. CDR3 amino acids: CASSLAAGGTDTQYF. CDR3 bases: TGTGCCAGCAGTCTCGCGGCGGGGGGCACAGATACGCAGTATTTT.

The genes are TRBV27 and TRBJ1-1; D remains unclear. From germline, CDR1 is MNHEY and CDR2 SMNVEV (reference sequence). Trimming left V 8 bases short and J 0 bases short, with 10 bases between. The CDR3 length is 13 residues. DNA for the CDR3: TGTGCCAGCGGTAGAAAGATGAACACTGAAGCTTTCTTT. Translation: CASGRKMNTEAFF.

In this sample, this clone turned up once. The rearrangement links TRBV7-9 to TRBJ2-3; TRBD2 matches at 10 bases. The J segment lost 4 bases and the V segment lost 2 bases, leaving 15 bases of the junction unmatched. The germline V gene has CDR1 SEHNR and CDR2 FQNEAQ (reference sequence). The CDR3 length is 19 residues. CDR3 coding DNA: TGTGCCAGCAGCTTAAGGCCGACGGAGCGGGGGGGCAACGCAGATACGCAGTATTTT. Its protein product is CASSLRPTERGGNADTQYF.

The rearrangement joins TRBV5-4 to TRBJ2-7, with 10 bases matching TRBD2. V was clipped by 3 bases and J by 1 base; unmatched bases: 4. Germline CDR1 SGHNT, CDR2 YYREEE (reference sequence). The CDR3 extends over 15 amino acids. The CDR3 DNA reads as TGTGCCAGCAGCTCGGGACTAGCGAGTTCCTACGAGCAGTACTTC. Amino acid sequence: CASSSGLASSYEQYF.

The chain combines TRBV7-9 with TRBJ2-1, with TRBD2 as a possible D gene (7 bases). The V gene lost 6 bases and the J gene lost 5 bases, with 14 bases spanning the gap. The CDR3 is 14 amino acids. Per the germline V gene, CDR1 is SEHNR and CDR2 is FQNEAQ (reference sequence). The CDR3 bases are TGTGCCAGCAGACTCGGGGGGCCTAACAATGAGCAGTTCTTC. Translating gives CASRLGGPNNEQFF.

The chain is built from TRBV5-1 and TRBJ2-7; D is unclear. The length of the CDR3 is 15 residues. The germline V gene encodes CDR1 SGHRS and CDR2 YFSETQ. V lost 0 bases, J lost 0 bases, and 10 bases lay in between. CDR3 region: CASSLEFPGSYEQYF. CDR3 DNA sequence: TGCGCCAGCAGCTTGGAGTTTCCAGGCTCCTACGAGCAGTACTTC. Complete variable domain (other parts from reference TRBV5-1 and TRBJ2-7): KAGVTQTPRYLIKTRGQQVTLSCSPISGHRSVSWYQQTPGQGLQFLFEYFSETQRNKGNFPGRFSGRQFSNSRSEMNVSTLELGDSALYLCASSLEFPGSYEQYFGPGTRLTVT.

This rearrangement joins TRBV9 to TRBJ2-7; 8 nucleotides align to TRBD2. V was clipped by 0 bases and J by 5 bases; unmatched bases: 4. Germline CDR1 is SGDLS and CDR2 is YYNGEE. The CDR3 is 14 amino acids. Here the CDR3 reads CASSVAGGVHEQYF. The DNA for the CDR3 is TGTGCCAGCAGCGTAGCGGGGGGGGTCCACGAGCAGTACTTC.

The chain recombines TRBV5-4 with TRBJ2-2; 7 bases align to TRBD2. There are 16 residues in the CDR3. Trimming at V came to 3 bases and at J to 2 bases, leaving 7 bases not matched to a gene. The germline gives CDR1 SGHNT, CDR2 YYREEE (reference sequence). This chain's CDR3 is CASSWGGRPNTGELFF. In DNA form, the CDR3 reads TGTGCCAGCAGCTGGGGGGGGAGACCTAACACCGGGGAGCTGTTTTTT.

This clone came up once. The CDR3 DNA sequence: TGTGCCATCAGAGAGGGAGGGGTGACTGAAGCTTTCTTT. Translating it yields CAIREGGVTEAFF. The rearrangement joins TRBV10-3 to TRBJ1-1; tentative D call: TRBD1 (5 bases). V was pared by 6 bases and J by 5 bases, with 13 bases between. CDR1 is ENHRY, CDR2 SYGVKD, per germline. This CDR3 comprises 13 residues.

The chain has TRBV4-2 and TRBJ2-1; 9 bases line up with TRBD2. CDR1 is LGHNA, CDR2 YNFKEQ, per germline. This CDR3 is 15 amino acids long. The V and J ends lost 6 bases and 1 base, in that order; junction bases with no gene match: 4. The CDR3 DNA is TGTGCCAGCAGACAAAGCGGGGGGTCCTACAATGAGCAGTTCTTC. Its translation is CASRQSGGSYNEQFF.

The gene calls are TRBV6-5 and TRBJ2-5, with TRBD2 identical over 8 bases. Trimming cost V 6 bases and J 1 base; bases outside gene matches: 7. The CDR3 length is 15 residues. Germline-derived CDR1 and CDR2 are MNHEY and SVGAGI. CDR3 sequence reads: CASSLREGRQETQYF. The CDR3 coding sequence is TGTGCCAGCAGCCTCCGGGAGGGTCGCCAAGAGACCCAGTACTTC.